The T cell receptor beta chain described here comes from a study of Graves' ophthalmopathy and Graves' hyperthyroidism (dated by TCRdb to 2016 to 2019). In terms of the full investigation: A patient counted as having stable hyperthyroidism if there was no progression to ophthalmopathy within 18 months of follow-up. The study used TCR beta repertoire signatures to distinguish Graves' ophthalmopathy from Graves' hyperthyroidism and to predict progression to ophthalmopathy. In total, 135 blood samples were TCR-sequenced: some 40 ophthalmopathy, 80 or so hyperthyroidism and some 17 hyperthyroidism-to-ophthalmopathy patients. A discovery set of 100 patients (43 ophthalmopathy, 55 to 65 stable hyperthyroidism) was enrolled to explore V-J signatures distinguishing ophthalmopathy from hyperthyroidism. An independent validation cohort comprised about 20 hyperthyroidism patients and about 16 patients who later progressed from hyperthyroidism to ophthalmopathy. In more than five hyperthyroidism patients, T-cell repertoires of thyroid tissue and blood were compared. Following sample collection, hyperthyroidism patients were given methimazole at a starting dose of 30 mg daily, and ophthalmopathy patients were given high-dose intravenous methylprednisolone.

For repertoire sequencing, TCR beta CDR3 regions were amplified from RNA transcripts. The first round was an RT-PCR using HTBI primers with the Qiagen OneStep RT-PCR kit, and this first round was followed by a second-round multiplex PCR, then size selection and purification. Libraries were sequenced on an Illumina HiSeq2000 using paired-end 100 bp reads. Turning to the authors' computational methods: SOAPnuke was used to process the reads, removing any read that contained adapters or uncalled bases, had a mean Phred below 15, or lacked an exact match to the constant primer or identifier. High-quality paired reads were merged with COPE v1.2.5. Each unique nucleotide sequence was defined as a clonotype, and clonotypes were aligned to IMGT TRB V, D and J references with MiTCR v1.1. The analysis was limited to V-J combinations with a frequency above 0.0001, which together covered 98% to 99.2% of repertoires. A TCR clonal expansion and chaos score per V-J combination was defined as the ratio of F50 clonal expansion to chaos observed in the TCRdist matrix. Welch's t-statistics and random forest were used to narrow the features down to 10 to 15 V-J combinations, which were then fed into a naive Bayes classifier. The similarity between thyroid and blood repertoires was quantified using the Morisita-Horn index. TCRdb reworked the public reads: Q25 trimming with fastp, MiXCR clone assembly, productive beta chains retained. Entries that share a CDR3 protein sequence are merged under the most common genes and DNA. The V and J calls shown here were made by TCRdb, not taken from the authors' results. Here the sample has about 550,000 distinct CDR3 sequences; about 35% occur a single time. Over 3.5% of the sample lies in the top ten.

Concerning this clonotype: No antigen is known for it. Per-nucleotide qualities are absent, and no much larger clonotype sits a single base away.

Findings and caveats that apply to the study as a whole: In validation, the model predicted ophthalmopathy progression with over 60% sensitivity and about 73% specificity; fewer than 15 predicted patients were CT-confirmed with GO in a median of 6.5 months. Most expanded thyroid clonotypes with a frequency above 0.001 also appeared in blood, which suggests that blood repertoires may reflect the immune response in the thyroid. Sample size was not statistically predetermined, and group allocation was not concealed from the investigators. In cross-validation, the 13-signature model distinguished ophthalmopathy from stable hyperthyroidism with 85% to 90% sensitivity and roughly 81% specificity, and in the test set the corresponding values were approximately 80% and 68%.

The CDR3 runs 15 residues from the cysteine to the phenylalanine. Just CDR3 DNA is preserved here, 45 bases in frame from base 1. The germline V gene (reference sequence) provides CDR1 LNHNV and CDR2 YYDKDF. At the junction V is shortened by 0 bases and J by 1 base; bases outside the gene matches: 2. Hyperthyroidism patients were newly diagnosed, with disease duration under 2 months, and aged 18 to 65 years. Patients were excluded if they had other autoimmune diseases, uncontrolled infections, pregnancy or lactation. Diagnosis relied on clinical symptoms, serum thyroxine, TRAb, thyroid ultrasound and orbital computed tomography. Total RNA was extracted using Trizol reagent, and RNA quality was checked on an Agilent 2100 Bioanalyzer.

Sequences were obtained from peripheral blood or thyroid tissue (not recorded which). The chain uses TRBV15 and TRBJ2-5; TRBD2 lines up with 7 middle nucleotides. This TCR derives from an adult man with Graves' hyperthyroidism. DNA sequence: TGTGCCACCAGCAGAGACGGGGGGTCCCAAGAGACCCAGTACTTC. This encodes CATSRDGGSQETQYF.